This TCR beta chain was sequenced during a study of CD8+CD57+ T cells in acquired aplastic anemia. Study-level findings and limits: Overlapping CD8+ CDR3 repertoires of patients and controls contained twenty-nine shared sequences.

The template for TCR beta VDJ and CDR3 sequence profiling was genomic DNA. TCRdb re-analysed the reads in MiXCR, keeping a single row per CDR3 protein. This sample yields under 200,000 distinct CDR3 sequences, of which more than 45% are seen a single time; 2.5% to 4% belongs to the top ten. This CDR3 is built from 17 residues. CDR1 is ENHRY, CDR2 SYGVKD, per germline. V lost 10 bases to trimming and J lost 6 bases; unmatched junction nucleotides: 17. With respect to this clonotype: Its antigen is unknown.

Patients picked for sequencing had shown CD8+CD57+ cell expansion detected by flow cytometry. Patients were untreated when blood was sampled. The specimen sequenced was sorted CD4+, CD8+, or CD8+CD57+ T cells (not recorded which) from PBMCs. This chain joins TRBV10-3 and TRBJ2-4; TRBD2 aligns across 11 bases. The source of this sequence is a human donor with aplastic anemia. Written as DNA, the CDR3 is TGTGCCAGCAGCTCAGGGCCTAGCGGGGGGCCCGGAAACATTCAGTACTTC. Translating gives CASSSGPSGGPGNIQYF.